The source of this TCR beta chain is a study of blood T cells in healthy people across ages (dated by TCRdb to the mid-2010s). In the study overall: In model experiments, template switching captured roughly one uniquely barcoded TCR beta cDNA molecule for every two T cells. To avoid experimental bias, donors of different ages were randomly spread across the sequencing lanes. Using deep sequencing normalized with unique cDNA molecular identifiers, the study measured how TCR beta repertoire diversity changes with age. Using the same blood draw, the study looked at two additional independent replicas of 1 million unique cDNA reads for two donors, one aged 18 to 30 and the other aged 80 or older. The donors were divided into four age groups: young (average around 15 years), middle-aged (under 40), aged (around 59) and long-lived (about 90).

Systemically healthy Caucasian individuals from Russia, some 40 in total and aged about 6 to 90 years, were included as donors. Around 10 milliliters of peripheral blood were collected from each donor into EDTA-treated Vacutainer tubes. PBMCs were isolated by Ficoll-Paque density-gradient centrifugation, with at least 6 million obtained per sample. Total RNA was extracted from PBMCs with Trizol reagent, with at least 6 micrograms obtained per sample. The percentages of naive CD45RAhigh/CD27high T cells were determined by flow cytometry on a PBMC aliquot from every donor. The library was generated by 5' RACE. Reads for this sample came from an Illumina HiSeq 2500. A second roughly 7 to 11 cycle PCR used a sample-barcoded 5' primer and a J-beta primer mix. Each TCR beta cDNA molecule received a unique molecular identifier from a template-switch 5' adaptor carrying 12 random nucleotides. Each sample yielded at least 2.5 million CDR3-containing paired-end reads. All of the RNA was converted into first-strand cDNA using the Mint cDNA synthesis kit, with a TRBC-specific oligonucleotide serving as the primer. All cDNA was treated with uracil-DNA glycosylase and then went through a first 18-cycle PCR with the universal primers M1SS and BC2_uni_R. In the paper's pipeline: For normalization, 1 million high-quality reads were randomly selected from each sample, with every read carrying a distinct molecular identifier. Reads with shared molecular identifiers were discarded instead of being binned into consensus sequences. MiTCR, with a Q25 quality threshold and the strictest error-elimination algorithm, was used for CDR3 identification, clonotype clustering and error correction. A nonparametric unseen species model using Euler transformation provided a lower-bound estimate of total TCR beta diversity. The public reads were reprocessed in TCRdb via fastp at Q25 and MiXCR, keeping in-frame beta chains. One record per CDR3 amino acid sequence lists the most common genes and DNA. V and J calls and clone size were set by TCRdb, not the authors. The sample data list over 600,000 distinct CDR3 sequences, and approximately 21% of these were observed just once. The ten largest clones represent approximately 3.6% of the sample.

Details on this clonotype: Its antigen remains undetermined. This sequence may be a read error, since a much larger clone differs from it by one base.

The V end loses 5 bases and the J end loses 4 bases, and a stretch of 8 bases separates them. Spanning cysteine to phenylalanine, the CDR3 consists of 12 amino acids. Here the CDR3 DNA is all that survives: 36 bases in frame from base 1. The germline V gene (reference sequence) supplies CDR1 SGHKS and CDR2 YYEKEE. Study-level results and caveats: Estimates of total diversity based on one million sequenced T cells were regarded as lower bounds and as underestimates. Compared with the aged group, more naive CD4+ T cells, fewer expanded clones and increased TCR diversity were shown by the long-lived group, suggesting age selection. Conclusive comparison of naive and antigen-experienced compartments was prevented by the profiling of bulk unsorted PBMCs. As age increased, observed TCR beta diversity per million T cells dropped in a roughly linear way, and a significant reduction was already evident by age around 41. Observed TCR beta diversity correlated strongly with the percentage of naive T cells measured by flow cytometry. Donor CMV infection status was unknown, potentially confounding age-related changes in expanded clonotypes.

The receptor was isolated from a man in his 70s in good health. The rearrangement combines TRBV5-5 with TRBJ2-3, with no D gene named confidently. Material: blood. The sequenced DNA: TGTGCCAGCAGATTGCTTGCAGATACGCAGTATTTT. It is translated as CASRLLADTQYF.